This T cell receptor beta chain was obtained from a study of low-dose radiotherapy and immunotherapy resistance in tumors. Across the study: Cohort 2 received 1 Gy per fraction every two weeks, totaling 13 Gy over 26 weeks. Intravenous ipilimumab 1 mg/kg every six weeks was given with nivolumab 240 mg every two weeks.

The CDR3 contains 15 residues. V lost 5 bases, J lost 9 bases, and 20 bases lay in between. Germline assignment: CDR1 SGHVS and CDR2 FNYEAQ. This clonotype was picked up many times. TRAV- and TRBV-specific primers were used for first-strand cDNA, which covered alpha and beta chains. A roughly 20-cycle PCR with a constant-region primer and V-primer adapter amplified TCRs. From the reads, TCRdb called clonotypes with MiXCR, one entry per CDR3 protein. The sample has 100,000 or so distinct CDR3 sequences; around 9.2% are singletons. Stated time point: before trial treatment. Donors, who were enrolled in a single-arm phase I dose-escalation trial, received nivolumab, ipilimumab, aspirin, low-dose cyclophosphamide and low-dose radiotherapy.

The specimen was PBMCs, collected before treatment. This receptor was obtained from a male donor with prostate cancer. This chain joins TRBV7-6 and TRBJ1-3; D may be TRBD1 (5 bases). The CDR3 is CASSRWGTVDSTIYF. DNA of the CDR3: TGTGCCAGCAGCCGGTGGGGGACCGTTGATAGCACCATATATTTT. Drawing the rest from reference TRBV7-6 and TRBJ1-3, the complete variable domain is GAGVSQSPRYKVTKRGQDVALRCDPISGHVSLYWYRQALGQGPEFLTYFNYEAQQDKSGLPNDRFSAERPEGSISTLTIQRTEQRDSAMYRCASSRWGTVDSTIYFGEGSWLTVV.